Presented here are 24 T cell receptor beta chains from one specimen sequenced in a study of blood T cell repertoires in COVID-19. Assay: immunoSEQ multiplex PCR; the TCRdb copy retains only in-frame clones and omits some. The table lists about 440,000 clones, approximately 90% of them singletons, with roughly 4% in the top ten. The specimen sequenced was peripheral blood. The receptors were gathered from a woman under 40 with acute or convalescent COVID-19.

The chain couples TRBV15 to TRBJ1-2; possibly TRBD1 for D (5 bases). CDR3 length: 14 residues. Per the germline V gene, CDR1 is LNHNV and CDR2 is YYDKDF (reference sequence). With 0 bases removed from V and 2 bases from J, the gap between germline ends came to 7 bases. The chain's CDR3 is CATSRDRQNYGYTF. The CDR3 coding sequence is TGTGCCACCAGCAGAGATCGACAGAACTATGGCTACACCTTC. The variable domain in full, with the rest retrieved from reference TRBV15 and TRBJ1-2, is DAMVIQNPRYQVTQFGKPVTLSCSQTLNHNVMYWYQQKSSQAPKLLFHYYDKDFNNEADTPDNFQSRRPNTSFCFLDIRSPGLGDTAMYLCATSRDRQNYGYTFGSGTRLTVV.

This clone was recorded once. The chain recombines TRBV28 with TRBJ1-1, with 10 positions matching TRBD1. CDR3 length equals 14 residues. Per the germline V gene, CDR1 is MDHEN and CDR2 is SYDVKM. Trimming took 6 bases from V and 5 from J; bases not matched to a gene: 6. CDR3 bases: TGTGCCAGCAGCCTCGGACAGGGGGGAACTGAAGCTTTCTTT. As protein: CASSLGQGGTEAFF.

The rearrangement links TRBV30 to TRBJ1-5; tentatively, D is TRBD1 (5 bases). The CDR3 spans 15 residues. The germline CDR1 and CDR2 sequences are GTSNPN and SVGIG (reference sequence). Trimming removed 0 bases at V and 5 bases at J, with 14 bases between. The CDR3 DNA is TGTGCCTGGAGTGTACTCGGGGGAGCCGATCAGCCCCAGCATTTT. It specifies CAWSVLGGADQPQHF.

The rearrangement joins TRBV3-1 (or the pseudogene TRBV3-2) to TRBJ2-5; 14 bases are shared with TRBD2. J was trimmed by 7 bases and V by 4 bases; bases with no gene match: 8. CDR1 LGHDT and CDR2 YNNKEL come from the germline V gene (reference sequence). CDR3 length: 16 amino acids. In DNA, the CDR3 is TGTGCCAGCAGCCCCGTGACTAGCGGGGGGGCGGGGACCCAGTACTTC. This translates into CASSPVTSGGAGTQYF.

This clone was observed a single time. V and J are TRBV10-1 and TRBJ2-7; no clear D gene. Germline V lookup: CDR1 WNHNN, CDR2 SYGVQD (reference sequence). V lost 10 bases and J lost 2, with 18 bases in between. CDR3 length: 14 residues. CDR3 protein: CANLRLFFPYEQYF. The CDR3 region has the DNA TGCGCCAACCTGAGGCTTTTCTTCCCCTACGAGCAGTACTTC.

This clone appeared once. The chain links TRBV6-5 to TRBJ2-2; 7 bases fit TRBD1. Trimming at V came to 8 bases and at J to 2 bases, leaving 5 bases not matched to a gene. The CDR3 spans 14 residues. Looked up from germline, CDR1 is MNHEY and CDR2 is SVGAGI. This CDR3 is CASEGQFNTGELFF. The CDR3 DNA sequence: TGTGCCAGCGAGGGACAGTTCAACACCGGGGAGCTGTTTTTT.

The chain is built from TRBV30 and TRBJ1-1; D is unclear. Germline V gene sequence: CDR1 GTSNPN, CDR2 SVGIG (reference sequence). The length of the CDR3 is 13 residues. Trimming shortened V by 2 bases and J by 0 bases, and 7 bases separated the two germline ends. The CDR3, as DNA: TGTGCCTGGAGTCGGGGATTGAACACTGAAGCTTTCTTT. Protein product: CAWSRGLNTEAFF.

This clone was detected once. CDR3 sequence: CASSYSGMNQPQHF. The CDR3 DNA reads TGTGCCAGCAGTTACTCCGGTATGAATCAGCCCCAGCATTTT. This rearrangement joins TRBV6-5 to TRBJ1-5; D remains unclear. CDR3 length: 14 residues. The germline V and J ends were trimmed by 0 bases and 4 bases, with 7 bases remaining between them. Germline CDR1 and CDR2: MNHEY and SVGAGI.

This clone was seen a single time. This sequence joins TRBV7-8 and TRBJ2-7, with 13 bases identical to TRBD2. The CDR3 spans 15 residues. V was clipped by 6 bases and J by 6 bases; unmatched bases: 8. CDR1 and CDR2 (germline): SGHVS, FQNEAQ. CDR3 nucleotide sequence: TGTGCCAGCAGTCCGACTAGCGGGGGGATCGGCGAGCAGTACTTC. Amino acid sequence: CASSPTSGGIGEQYF.

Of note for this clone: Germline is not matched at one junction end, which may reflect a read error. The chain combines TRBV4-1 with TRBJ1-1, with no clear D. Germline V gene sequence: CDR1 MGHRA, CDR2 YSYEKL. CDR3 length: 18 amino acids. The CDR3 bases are TGCGCCAGCAGGCAAGTATCGGGCGGGTTGGGCATGAACACTGAAGCTTTCTTT. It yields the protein CASRQVSGGLGMNTEAFF.

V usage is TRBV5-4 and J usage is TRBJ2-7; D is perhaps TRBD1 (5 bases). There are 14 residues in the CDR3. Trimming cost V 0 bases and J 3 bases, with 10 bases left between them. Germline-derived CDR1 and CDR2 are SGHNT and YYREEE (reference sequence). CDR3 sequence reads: CASSLGQGGYEQYF. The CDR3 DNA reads TGTGCCAGCAGCTTGGGCCAGGGCGGCTACGAGCAGTACTTC.

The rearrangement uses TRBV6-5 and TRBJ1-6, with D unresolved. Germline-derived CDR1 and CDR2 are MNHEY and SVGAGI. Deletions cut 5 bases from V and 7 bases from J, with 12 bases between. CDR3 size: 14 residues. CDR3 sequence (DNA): TGTGCCAGCAGTAACGGGGTGCCGAATTCACCCCTCCACTTT. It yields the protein CASSNGVPNSPLHF.

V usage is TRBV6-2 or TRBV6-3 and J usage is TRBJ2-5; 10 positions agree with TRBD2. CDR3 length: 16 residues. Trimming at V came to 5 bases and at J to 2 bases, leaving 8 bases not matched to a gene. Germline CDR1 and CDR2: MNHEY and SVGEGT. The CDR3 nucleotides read TGTGCCAGCAGTGACCCCATAGCGGGGGGACAAGAGACCCAGTACTTC. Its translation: CASSDPIAGGQETQYF.

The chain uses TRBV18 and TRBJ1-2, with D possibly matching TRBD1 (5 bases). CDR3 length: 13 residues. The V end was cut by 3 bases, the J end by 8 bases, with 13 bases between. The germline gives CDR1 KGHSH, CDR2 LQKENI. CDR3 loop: CASSPSDTRGYTF. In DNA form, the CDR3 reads TGTGCCAGCTCACCCTCGGACACTCGGGGCTACACCTTC.

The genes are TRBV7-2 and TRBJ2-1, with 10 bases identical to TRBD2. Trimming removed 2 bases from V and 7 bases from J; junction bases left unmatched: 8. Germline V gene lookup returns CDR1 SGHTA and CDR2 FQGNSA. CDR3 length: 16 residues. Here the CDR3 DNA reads TGTGCCAGCAGCTTATTGGGGGTAGCGGGGGGTAATGAGCAGTTCTTC. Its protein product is CASSLLGVAGGNEQFF.

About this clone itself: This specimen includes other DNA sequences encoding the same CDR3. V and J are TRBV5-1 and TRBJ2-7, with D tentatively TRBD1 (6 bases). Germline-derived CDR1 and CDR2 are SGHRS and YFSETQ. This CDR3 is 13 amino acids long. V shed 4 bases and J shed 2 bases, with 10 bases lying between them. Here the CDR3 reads CASSPTGTYEQYF. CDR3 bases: TGCGCCAGCAGCCCCACAGGGACCTACGAGCAGTACTTC.

The CDR3 protein is CASSVGSGSEQYF. The DNA for the CDR3 is TGTGCCAGCAGCGTAGGGTCTGGGAGCGAGCAGTACTTC. This chain uses TRBV9 with TRBJ2-7; the D gene is possibly TRBD2 (5 bases). The CDR3 runs to 13 residues. Trimming shortened V by 0 bases and J by 6 bases, and 10 bases separated the two germline ends. Germline V lookup: CDR1 SGDLS, CDR2 YYNGEE.

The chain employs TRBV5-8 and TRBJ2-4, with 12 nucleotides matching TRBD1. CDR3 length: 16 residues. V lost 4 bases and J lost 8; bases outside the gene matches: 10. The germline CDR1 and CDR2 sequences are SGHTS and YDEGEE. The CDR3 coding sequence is TGTGCCAGCAGCATTCCCGGGACAGGGGGCCCGGACATTCAGTACTTC. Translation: CASSIPGTGGPDIQYF.

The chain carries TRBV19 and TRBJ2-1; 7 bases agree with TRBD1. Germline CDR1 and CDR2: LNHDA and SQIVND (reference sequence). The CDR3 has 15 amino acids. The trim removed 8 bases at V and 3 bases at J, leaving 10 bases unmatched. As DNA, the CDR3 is TGTGCCAGTCACCCGGGGACAGAAGTCTACAATGAGCAGTTCTTC. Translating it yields CASHPGTEVYNEQFF. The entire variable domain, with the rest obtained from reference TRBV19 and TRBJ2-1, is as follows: DGGITQSPKYLFRKEGQNVTLSCEQNLNHDAMYWYRQDPGQGLRLIYYSQIVNDFQKGDIAEGYSVSREKKESFPLTVTSAQKNPTAFYLCASHPGTEVYNEQFFGPGTRLTVL.

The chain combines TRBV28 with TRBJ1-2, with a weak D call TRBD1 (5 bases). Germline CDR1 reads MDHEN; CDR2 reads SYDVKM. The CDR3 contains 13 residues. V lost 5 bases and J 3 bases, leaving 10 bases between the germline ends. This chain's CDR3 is CASSLPGYYGYTF. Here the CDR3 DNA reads TGTGCCAGCAGTCTCCCAGGGTACTATGGCTACACCTTC.

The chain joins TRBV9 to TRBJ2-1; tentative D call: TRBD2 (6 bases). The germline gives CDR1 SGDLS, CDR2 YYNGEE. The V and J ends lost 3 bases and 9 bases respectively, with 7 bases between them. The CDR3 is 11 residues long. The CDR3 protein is CASSGAGEQFF. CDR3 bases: TGTGCCAGCAGCGGAGCGGGTGAGCAGTTCTTC. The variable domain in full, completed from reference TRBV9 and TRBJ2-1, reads DSGVTQTPKHLITATGQRVTLRCSPRSGDLSVYWYQQSLDQGLQFLIQYYNGEERAKGNILERFSAQQFPDLHSELNLSSLELGDSALYFCASSGAGEQFFGPGTRLTVL.

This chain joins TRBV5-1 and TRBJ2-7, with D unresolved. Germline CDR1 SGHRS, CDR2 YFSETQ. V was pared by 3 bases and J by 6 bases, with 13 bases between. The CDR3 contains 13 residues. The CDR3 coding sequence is TGCGCCAGCAGCTCCGGGTCTAAGACCGAGCAGTACTTC. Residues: CASSSGSKTEQYF.

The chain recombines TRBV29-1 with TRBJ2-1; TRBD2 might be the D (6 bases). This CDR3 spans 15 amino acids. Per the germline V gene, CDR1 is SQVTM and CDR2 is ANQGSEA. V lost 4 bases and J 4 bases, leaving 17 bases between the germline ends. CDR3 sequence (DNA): TGCAGCGTTGTATTTCGGGGAGGAGTTTACAATGAGCAGTTCTTC. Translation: CSVVFRGGVYNEQFF.

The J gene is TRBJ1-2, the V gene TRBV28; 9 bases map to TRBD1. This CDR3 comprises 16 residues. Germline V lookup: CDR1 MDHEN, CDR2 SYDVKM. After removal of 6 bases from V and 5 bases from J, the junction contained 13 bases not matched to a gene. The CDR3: CASRPTGGRGPYGYTF. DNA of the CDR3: TGTGCCAGCAGACCGACAGGGGGACGGGGCCCGTATGGCTACACCTTC.